Below are 26 T cell receptor beta chains sequenced from a single sample in a study of monozygotic twins with inflammatory bowel disease (dated by TCRdb to the late 2010s). Library preparation was by 5' RACE. The listed sequencing device is Illumina HiSeq 2500. TCRdb reprocessed the reads, and each CDR3 protein sequence is entered once, without DNA. The table kept for this sample lists more than 300,000 distinct CDR3 sequences. Around 2.6% of the sample rests with the top ten. The specimen sequenced was blood. The source is a human donor with ulcerative colitis or Crohn's disease, or a healthy co-twin of an affected twin (not recorded which).

V usage is TRBV7-2 and J usage is TRBJ2-5; TCRdb indicates TRBD1, and absent DNA this call remains unverified. In germline, CDR1 is SGHTA, CDR2 FQGNSA. CDR3 size: 16 residues. This CDR3 is CASSLWVMGGQETQYF. The entire variable domain, with the rest obtained from reference TRBV7-2 and TRBJ2-5, is as follows: GAGVSQSPSNKVTEKGKDVELRCDPISGHTALYWYRQSLGQGLEFLIYFQGNSAPDKSGLPSDRFSAERTGGSVSTLTIQRTQQEDSAVYLCASSLWVMGGQETQYFGPGTRLLVL.

The rearrangement joins TRBV27 to TRBJ1-2; TCRdb picks TRBD1, but there is no DNA to check that call. The CDR3 has 14 residues. From germline, CDR1 is MNHEY and CDR2 SMNVEV (reference sequence). The CDR3 is CASSFAGQGLGYTF.

The chain couples TRBV7-2 to TRBJ2-1; no DNA is available, so the TRBD1 call from TCRdb remains unchecked. Germline V gives CDR1 SGHTA, CDR2 FQGNSA. The CDR3 runs to 14 residues. Here the CDR3 reads CASSSGGAYNEQFF.

J is TRBJ2-3 and V is TRBV20-1; TCRdb reports TRBD1, a call that lacks DNA to check it against. The germline V gene encodes CDR1 DFQATT and CDR2 SNEGSKA (reference sequence). The CDR3 covers 14 residues. The CDR3 region is CSARTGESTDTQYF.

The chain couples TRBV6-7 to TRBJ2-7; absent DNA, TCRdb's TRBD1 call cannot be checked. TRBV6-7 counts as an open reading frame of uncertain function. The CDR3 has 18 amino acids. CDR3: CASSYSWRQGGLGYEQYF.

J is TRBJ2-2 and V is TRBV4-3. The CDR3 length is 13 residues. The germline V gene has CDR1 LGHNA and CDR2 YSLEER. The CDR3 sequence is CASSQIGPGEPFF.

CDR3 protein: CASSFSTGGDSGYEQYF. The chain is built from TRBV6-2 or TRBV6-3 and TRBJ2-7; TCRdb reports TRBD1, a call that lacks DNA to check it against. The V gene's germline CDR1 is MNHEY and CDR2 SVGEGT. The CDR3 consists of 17 residues.

The rearrangement uses TRBV19 and TRBJ2-2; TCRdb selects TRBD2, and the lack of DNA leaves this call unchecked. This CDR3 comprises 18 residues. Per the germline V gene, CDR1 is LNHDA and CDR2 is SQIVND (reference sequence). CDR3 residues: CASRGLAGGPANTGELFF.

The chain combines TRBV29-1 with TRBJ2-4; there is no DNA to check the TCRdb D call of TRBD1. CDR3 size: 15 residues. The V gene's germline CDR1 is SQVTM and CDR2 ANQGSEA. The CDR3: CSVGGTELAKNIQYF. The whole variable domain, filled in from reference TRBV29-1 and TRBJ2-4, reads SAVISQKPSRDICQRGTSLTIQCQVDSQVTMMFWYRQQPGQSLTLIATANQGSEATYESGFVIDKFPISRPNLTFSTLTVSNMSPEDSSIYLCSVGGTELAKNIQYFGAGTRLSVL.

The V call is TRBV7-8, the J call TRBJ2-7; lacking DNA, the TRBD1 call made by TCRdb goes unchecked. The length of the CDR3 is 14 residues. CDR1 is SGHVS and CDR2 is FQNEAQ in the germline V gene. CDR3 sequence reads: CASSVRDIAYEQYF.

V usage is TRBV6-2 or TRBV6-3 and J usage is TRBJ2-3; TCRdb lists TRBD1, though no DNA is available to test this call. This CDR3 region has 12 residues. The germline V gene has CDR1 MNHEY and CDR2 SVGEGT. The CDR3 here is CATGTVSDTQYF.

The rearrangement links TRBV14 to TRBJ2-5; the TRBD1 assignment by TCRdb is unverifiable without DNA. The CDR3 loop spans 17 amino acids. Germline V CDR1 and CDR2: SGHDN, FVKESK. The chain's CDR3 is CASSQPYRGTPVETQYF.

This sequence joins TRBV14 and TRBJ1-1. The CDR3 consists of 18 residues. Germline CDR1 reads SGHDN; CDR2 reads FVKESK. This chain's CDR3 is CASSPLGPGLVLNTEVFF.

The chain links TRBV6-1 to TRBJ2-3; TCRdb gives TRBD1 as the D gene, but with no DNA this cannot be confirmed. This CDR3 spans 15 amino acids. Germline CDR1 and CDR2: MNHNS and SASEGT. This CDR3 reads CASTPLGGSTDTQYF.

The V gene is TRBV9, the J gene TRBJ2-5. From germline, CDR1 is SGDLS and CDR2 YYNGEE. This CDR3 contains 16 residues. The CDR3: CASSVATGSHQETQYF.

The chain has TRBV6-1 and TRBJ2-2; without DNA, the TCRdb call of TRBD2 cannot be checked. The CDR3 sequence is 16 residues long. From germline, CDR1 is MNHNS and CDR2 SASEGT. The CDR3 is CAGTKRDTANTGELFF.

The V gene is TRBV6-5, the J gene TRBJ2-1; TCRdb picks TRBD2, but there is no DNA to check that call. CDR1 and CDR2 (germline): MNHEY, SVGAGI. The CDR3 length is 12 residues. CDR3 sequence: CASGRGLNEQFF.

V is TRBV7-8 and J is TRBJ1-2. The CDR3 spans 13 residues. Germline V gives CDR1 SGHVS, CDR2 FQNEAQ. CDR3 residues: CASSLPVGYGYTF.

The J gene is TRBJ2-3, the V gene TRBV29-1; TCRdb's assignment of TRBD2 cannot be checked, as there is no DNA. The CDR3 loop spans 15 amino acids. From germline, CDR1 is SQVTM and CDR2 ANQGSEA. The CDR3 loop is CSVDGGSGGPDTQYF.

This rearrangement joins TRBV7-9 to TRBJ1-1; TCRdb outputs TRBD1, but without DNA this stays unchecked. CDR3 size: 15 residues. Germline lookup yields CDR1 SEHNR and CDR2 FQNEAQ (reference sequence). The CDR3 is CASSFSGTVNTEAFF.

The chain uses TRBV24-1 and TRBJ1-2; TCRdb gives TRBD1 as the D gene, but with no DNA this cannot be confirmed. CDR1 is KGHDR and CDR2 is SFDVKD in the germline V gene. The CDR3 is 12 residues long. This chain's CDR3 is CATSGQGDGYTF.

The V and J genes are TRBV7-6 and TRBJ2-1; the D call from TCRdb, TRBD1, cannot be confirmed without DNA. The CDR3 consists of 15 residues. CDR1 is SGHVS, CDR2 FNYEAQ, per germline. The CDR3 reads CASSSTGQVYNEQFF.

J is TRBJ2-4 and V is TRBV4-1; TCRdb proposes TRBD1, but this gene call is untestable without DNA. Germline lookup yields CDR1 MGHRA and CDR2 YSYEKL. The CDR3 contains 15 residues. CDR3: CASSPLGTKKNIQYF.

The chain employs TRBV20-1 and TRBJ1-4; TCRdb indicates TRBD1, and absent DNA this call remains unverified. Germline V lookup: CDR1 DFQATT, CDR2 SNEGSKA (reference sequence). CDR3 length equals 14 residues. The CDR3 protein is CSAGPGTANEKLFF.

This sequence joins TRBV30 and TRBJ2-5; the D gene TCRdb calls, TRBD2, cannot be checked with no DNA. CDR3 length: 16 residues. CDR1 and CDR2 from the germline V gene are GTSNPN and SVGIG (reference sequence). The CDR3 protein is CAWMWWDLAGEETQYF.

The J gene is TRBJ1-2, the V gene TRBV20-1. The CDR3 runs 13 residues. Per the germline V gene, CDR1 is DFQATT and CDR2 is SNEGSKA (reference sequence). CDR3 in amino acids: CSARDRSGYGYTF.